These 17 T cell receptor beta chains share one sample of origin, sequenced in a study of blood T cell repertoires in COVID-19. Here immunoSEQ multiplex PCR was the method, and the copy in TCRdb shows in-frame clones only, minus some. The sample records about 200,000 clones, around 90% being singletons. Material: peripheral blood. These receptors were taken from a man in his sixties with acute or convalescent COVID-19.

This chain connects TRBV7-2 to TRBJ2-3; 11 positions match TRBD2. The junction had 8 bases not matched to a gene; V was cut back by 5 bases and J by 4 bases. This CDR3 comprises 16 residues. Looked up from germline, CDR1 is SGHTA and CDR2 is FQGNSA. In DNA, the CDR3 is TGTGCCAGCAGCCGTGATAGCGGGGGGGCAGCAGATACGCAGTATTTT. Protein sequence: CASSRDSGGAADTQYF. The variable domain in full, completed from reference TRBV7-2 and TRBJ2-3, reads GAGVSQSPSNKVTEKGKDVELRCDPISGHTALYWYRQSLGQGLEFLIYFQGNSAPDKSGLPSDRFSAERTGGSVSTLTIQRTQQEDSAVYLCASSRDSGGAADTQYFGPGTRLTVL.

The CDR3 loop is CASSQEGTSGGSTEQFF. CDR3 DNA: TGCGCCAGCAGCCAAGAGGGGACTAGCGGGGGGTCCACCGAGCAGTTCTTC. This chain connects TRBV4-1 to TRBJ2-1; 15 positions match TRBD2. CDR3 length: 17 amino acids. V was clipped by 0 bases and J by 10 bases; unmatched bases: 7. The germline gives CDR1 MGHRA, CDR2 YSYEKL.

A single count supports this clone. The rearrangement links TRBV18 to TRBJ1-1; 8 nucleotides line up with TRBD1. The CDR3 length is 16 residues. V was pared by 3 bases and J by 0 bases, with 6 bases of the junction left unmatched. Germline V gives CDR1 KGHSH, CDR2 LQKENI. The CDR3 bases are TGTGCCAGCTCACCTCAGGGGGCTGGGGTGAACACTGAAGCTTTCTTT. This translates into CASSPQGAGVNTEAFF.

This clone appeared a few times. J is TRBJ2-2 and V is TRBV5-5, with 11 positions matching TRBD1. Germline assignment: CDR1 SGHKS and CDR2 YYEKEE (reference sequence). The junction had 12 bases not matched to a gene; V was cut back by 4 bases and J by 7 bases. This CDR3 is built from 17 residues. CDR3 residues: CASSQKSSDRGRGELFF. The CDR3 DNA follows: TGTGCCAGCAGCCAAAAGTCTTCGGACAGGGGGCGCGGGGAGCTGTTTTTT.

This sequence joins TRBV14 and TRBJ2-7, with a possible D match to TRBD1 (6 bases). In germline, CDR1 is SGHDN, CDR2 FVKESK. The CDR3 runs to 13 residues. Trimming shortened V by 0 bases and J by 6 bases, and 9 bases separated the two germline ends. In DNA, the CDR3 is TGTGCCAGCAGCCAAGATGCAGGGGCCGAGCAGTACTTC. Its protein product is CASSQDAGAEQYF.

In DNA form, the CDR3 reads TGTGCTAGTGGTTTGGTAGGGCGTGTGGGACAGAACACCGGGGAGCTGTTTTTT. It is translated as CASGLVGRVGQNTGELFF. The rearrangement joins TRBV12-5 to TRBJ2-2, with D perhaps TRBD1 (6 bases). This CDR3 region has 18 residues. The V gene lost 0 bases and the J gene lost 1 base, with 15 bases spanning the gap. Per the germline V gene, CDR1 is LGHNT and CDR2 is FRNRAP.

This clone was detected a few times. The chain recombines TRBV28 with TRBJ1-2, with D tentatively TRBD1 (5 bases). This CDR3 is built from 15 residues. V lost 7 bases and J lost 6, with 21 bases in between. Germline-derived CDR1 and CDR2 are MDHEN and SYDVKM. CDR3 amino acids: CASNLRARAKDGYTF. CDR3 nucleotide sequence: TGTGCCAGCAACTTACGGGCCAGGGCGAAGGATGGCTACACCTTC.

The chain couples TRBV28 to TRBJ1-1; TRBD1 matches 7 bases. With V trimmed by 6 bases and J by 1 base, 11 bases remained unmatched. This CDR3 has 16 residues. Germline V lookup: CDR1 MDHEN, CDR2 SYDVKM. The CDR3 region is CASSPLGTAENTEAFF. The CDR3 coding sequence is TGTGCCAGCAGCCCCCTCGGGACAGCCGAGAACACTGAAGCTTTCTTT.

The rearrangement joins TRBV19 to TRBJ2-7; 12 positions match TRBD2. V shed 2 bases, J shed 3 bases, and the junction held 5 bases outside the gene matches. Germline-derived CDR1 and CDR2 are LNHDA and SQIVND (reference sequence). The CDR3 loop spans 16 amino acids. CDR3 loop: CASSINGLAGHYEQYF. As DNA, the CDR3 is TGTGCCAGTAGTATAAACGGACTAGCGGGACACTACGAGCAGTACTTC.

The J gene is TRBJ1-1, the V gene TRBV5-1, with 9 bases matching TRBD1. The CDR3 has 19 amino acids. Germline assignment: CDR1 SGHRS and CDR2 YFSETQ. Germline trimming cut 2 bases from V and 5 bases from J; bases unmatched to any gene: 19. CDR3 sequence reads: CASSFAGGQGESWRTEAFF. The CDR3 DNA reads TGCGCCAGCAGCTTCGCGGGGGGACAGGGAGAGAGTTGGAGAACTGAAGCTTTCTTT.

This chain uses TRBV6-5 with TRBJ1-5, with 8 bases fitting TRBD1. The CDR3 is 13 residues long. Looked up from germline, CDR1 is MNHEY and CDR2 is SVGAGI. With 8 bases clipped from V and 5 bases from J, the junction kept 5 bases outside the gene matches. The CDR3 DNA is TGTGCCAGCCGGGGACAGGCGGATCAGCCCCAGCATTTT. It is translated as CASRGQADQPQHF.

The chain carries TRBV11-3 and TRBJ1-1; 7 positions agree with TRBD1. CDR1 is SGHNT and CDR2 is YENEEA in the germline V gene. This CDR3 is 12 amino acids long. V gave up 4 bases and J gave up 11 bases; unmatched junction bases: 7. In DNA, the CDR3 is TGTGCCAGCAGCTCAAGACAGGGTATGGCTTTCTTT. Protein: CASSSRQGMAFF. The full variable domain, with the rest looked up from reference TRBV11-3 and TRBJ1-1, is EAGVVQSPRYKIIEKKQPVAFWCNPISGHNTLYWYLQNLGQGPELLIRYENEEAVDDSQLPKDRFSAERLKGVDSTLKIQPAELGDSAVYLCASSSRQGMAFFGQGTRLTVV.

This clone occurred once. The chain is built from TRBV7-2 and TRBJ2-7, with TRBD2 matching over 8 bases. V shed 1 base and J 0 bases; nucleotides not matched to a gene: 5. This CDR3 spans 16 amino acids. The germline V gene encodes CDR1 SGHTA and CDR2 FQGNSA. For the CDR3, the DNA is TGTGCCAGCAGCTTAGGTCAGCGGGGGACCTCCTACGAGCAGTACTTC. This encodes CASSLGQRGTSYEQYF. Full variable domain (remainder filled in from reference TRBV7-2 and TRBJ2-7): GAGVSQSPSNKVTEKGKDVELRCDPISGHTALYWYRQSLGQGLEFLIYFQGNSAPDKSGLPSDRFSAERTGGSVSTLTIQRTQQEDSAVYLCASSLGQRGTSYEQYFGPGTRLTVT.

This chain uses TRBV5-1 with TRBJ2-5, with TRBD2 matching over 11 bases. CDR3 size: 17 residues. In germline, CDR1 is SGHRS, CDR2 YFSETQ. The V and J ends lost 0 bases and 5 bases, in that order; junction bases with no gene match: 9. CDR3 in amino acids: CASSLAVVAGGPETQYF. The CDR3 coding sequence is TGCGCCAGCAGCTTGGCCGTGGTAGCGGGGGGGCCGGAGACCCAGTACTTC. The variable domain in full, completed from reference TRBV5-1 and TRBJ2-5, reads KAGVTQTPRYLIKTRGQQVTLSCSPISGHRSVSWYQQTPGQGLQFLFEYFSETQRNKGNFPGRFSGRQFSNSRSEMNVSTLELGDSALYLCASSLAVVAGGPETQYFGPGTRLLVL.

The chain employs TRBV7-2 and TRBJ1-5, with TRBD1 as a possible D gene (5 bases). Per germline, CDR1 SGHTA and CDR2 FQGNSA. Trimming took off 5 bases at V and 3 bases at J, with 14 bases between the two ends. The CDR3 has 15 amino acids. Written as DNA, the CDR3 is TGTGCCAGCAGCGCCCCAGGGTTACTCAATCAGCCCCAGCATTTT. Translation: CASSAPGLLNQPQHF.

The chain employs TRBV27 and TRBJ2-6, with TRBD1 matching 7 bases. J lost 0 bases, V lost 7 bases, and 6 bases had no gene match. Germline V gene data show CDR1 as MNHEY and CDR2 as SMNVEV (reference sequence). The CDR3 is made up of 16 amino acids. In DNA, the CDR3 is TGTGCCAGCACGAAGAGGGGGCTCTCTGGGGCCAACGTCCTGACTTTC. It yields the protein CASTKRGLSGANVLTF.

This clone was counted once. CDR3 nucleotides: TGTGCCAGCAGTAAGGGACAGGGGAACTATGGCTACACCTTC. It encodes CASSKGQGNYGYTF. The rearrangement links TRBV6-5 to TRBJ1-2; TRBD1 matches 10 bases. V gave up 5 bases and J gave up 2 bases; unmatched junction bases: 2. Germline V gives CDR1 MNHEY, CDR2 SVGAGI. CDR3 length: 14 residues.